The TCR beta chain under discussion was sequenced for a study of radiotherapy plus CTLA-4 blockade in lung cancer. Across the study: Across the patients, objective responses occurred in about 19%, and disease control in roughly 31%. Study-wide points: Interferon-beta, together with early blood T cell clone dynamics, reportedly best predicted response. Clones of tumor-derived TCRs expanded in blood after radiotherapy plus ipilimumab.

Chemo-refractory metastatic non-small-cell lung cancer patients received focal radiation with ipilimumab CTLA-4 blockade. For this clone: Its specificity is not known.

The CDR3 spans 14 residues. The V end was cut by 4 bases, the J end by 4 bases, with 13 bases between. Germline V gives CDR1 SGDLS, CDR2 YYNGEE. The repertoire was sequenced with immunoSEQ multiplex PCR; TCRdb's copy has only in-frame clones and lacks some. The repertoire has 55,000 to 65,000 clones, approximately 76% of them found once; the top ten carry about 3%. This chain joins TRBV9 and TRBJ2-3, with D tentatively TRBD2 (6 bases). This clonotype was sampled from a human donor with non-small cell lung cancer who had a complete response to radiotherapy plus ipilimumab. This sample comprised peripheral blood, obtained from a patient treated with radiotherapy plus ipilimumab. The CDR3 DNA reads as TGTGCCAGCAGCCCTGGCGGAGGGCCAGATACGCAGTATTTT. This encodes CASSPGGGPDTQYF.